This TCR beta chain was identified in a study of T cell responses to AZD1222 COVID-19 vaccine. The overall study: Doses given second, at about 4 or about 12 weeks, were pooled. General observations from the study: Mostly white British, mostly female donors; authors suggested clonal diversity may be underestimated. Of spike-specific TCRs, nearly half reportedly target regions left unmutated in variants. Repertoire sampling occurred only after the peak T cell response.

Sequenced by immunoSEQ multiplex PCR; TCRdb stores in-frame clones only, minus some. The sample lists 99,000 or so clones, around nine tenths occurring once. To note about this clone: Its antigen is undetermined.

V lost 7 bases and J 1 base, leaving 10 bases between the germline ends. CDR1 is MDHEN, CDR2 SYDVKM, per germline. The CDR3 sequence is 13 residues long. This TCR was sampled from an adult in good health. The sequencing here drew on peripheral blood, taken on day 0 of AZD1222 vaccination. V is TRBV28 and J is TRBJ1-1; D is unresolved. In DNA, the CDR3 is TGTGCCAGCACCCCCCCCGGGAACACTGAAGCTTTCTTT. It yields the protein CASTPPGNTEAFF.